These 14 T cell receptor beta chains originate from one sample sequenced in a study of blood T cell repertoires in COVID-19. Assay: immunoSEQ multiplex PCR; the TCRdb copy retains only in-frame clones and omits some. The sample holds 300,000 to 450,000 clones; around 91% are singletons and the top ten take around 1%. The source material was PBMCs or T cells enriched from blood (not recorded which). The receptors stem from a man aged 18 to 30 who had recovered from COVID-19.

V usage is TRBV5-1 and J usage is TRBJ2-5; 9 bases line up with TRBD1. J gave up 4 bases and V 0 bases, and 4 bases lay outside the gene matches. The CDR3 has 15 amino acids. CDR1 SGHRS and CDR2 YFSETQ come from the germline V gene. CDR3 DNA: TGCGCCAGCAGCTTGGGGACAGGGGACGGAGAGACCCAGTACTTC. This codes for CASSLGTGDGETQYF. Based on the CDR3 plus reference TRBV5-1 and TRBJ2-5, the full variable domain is KAGVTQTPRYLIKTRGQQVTLSCSPISGHRSVSWYQQTPGQGLQFLFEYFSETQRNKGNFPGRFSGRQFSNSRSEMNVSTLELGDSALYLCASSLGTGDGETQYFGPGTRLLVL.

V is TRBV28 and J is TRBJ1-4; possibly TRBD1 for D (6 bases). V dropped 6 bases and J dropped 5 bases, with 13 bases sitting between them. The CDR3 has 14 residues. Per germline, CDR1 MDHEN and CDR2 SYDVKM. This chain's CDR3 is CASSDFRGNEKLFF. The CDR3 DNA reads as TGTGCCAGCAGCGACTTTAGGGGGAATGAAAAACTGTTTTTT.

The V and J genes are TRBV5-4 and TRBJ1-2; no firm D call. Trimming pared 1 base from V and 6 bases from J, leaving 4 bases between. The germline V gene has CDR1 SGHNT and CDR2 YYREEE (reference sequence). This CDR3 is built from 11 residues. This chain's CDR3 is CASSLQDGYTF. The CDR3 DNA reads TGTGCCAGCAGCTTGCAGGATGGCTACACCTTC.

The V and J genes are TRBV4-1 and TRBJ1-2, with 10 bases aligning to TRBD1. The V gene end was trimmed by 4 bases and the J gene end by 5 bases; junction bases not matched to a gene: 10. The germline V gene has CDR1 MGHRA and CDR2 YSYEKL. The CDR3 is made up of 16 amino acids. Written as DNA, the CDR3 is TGCGCCAGCAGCCCACCCCCGGGACAGGGGTTTTATGGCTACACCTTC. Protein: CASSPPPGQGFYGYTF.

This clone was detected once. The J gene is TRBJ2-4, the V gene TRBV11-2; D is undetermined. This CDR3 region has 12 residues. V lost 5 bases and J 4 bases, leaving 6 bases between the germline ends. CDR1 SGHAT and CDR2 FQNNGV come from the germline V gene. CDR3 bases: TGTGCCAGCAGCGCAGAAAAAAACATTCAGTACTTC. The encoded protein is CASSAEKNIQYF.

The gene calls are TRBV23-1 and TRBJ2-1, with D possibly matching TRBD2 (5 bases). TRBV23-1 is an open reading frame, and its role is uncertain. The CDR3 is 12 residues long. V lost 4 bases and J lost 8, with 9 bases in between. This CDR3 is CASSPSIDEQFF. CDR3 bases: TGCGCCAGCAGTCCTAGCATCGATGAGCAGTTCTTC.

CDR3 sequence: CASGRETGATYEQYF. The DNA of the CDR3 is TGTGCCAGCGGAAGGGAGACAGGCGCTACCTACGAGCAGTACTTC. The J gene is TRBJ2-7, the V gene TRBV11-2; D perhaps matches TRBD1 (6 bases). With 8 bases removed from V and 2 bases from J, the gap between germline ends came to 19 bases. This CDR3 has 15 amino acids. Germline CDR1 and CDR2: SGHAT and FQNNGV.

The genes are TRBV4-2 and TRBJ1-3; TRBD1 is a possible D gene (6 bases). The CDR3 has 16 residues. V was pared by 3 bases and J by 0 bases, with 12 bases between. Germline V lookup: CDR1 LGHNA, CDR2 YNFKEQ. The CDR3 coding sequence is TGTGCCAGCAGCCAGTCGGACAGAAACTCTGGAAACACCATATATTTT. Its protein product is CASSQSDRNSGNTIYF.

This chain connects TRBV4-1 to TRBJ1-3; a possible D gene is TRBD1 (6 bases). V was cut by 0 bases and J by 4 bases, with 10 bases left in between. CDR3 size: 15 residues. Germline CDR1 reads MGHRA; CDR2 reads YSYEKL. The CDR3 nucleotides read TGCGCCAGCAGCCAAGATTGGGGGCGAGGAAACACCATATATTTT. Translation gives CASSQDWGRGNTIYF.

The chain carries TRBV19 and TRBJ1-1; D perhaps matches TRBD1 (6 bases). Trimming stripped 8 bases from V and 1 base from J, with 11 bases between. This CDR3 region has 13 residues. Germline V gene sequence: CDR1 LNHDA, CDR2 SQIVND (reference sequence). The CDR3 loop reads CASEGVGNTEAFF. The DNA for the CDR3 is TGTGCCAGTGAGGGGGTAGGGAACACTGAAGCTTTCTTT.

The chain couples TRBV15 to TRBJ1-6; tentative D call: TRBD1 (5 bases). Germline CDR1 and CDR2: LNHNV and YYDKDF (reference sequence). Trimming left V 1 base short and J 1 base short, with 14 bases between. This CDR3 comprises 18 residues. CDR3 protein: CATSRVGGARSYNSPLHF. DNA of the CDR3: TGTGCCACCAGCAGAGTGGGAGGGGCTCGGTCCTATAATTCACCCCTCCACTTT.

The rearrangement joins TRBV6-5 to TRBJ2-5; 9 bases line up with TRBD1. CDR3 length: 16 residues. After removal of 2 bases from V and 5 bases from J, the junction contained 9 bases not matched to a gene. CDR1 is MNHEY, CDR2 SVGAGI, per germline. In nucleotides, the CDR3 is TGTGCCAGCAGTTACACCCCGACAGGGGGAGGCGAGACCCAGTACTTC. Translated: CASSYTPTGGGETQYF.

CDR3 in DNA: TGTGCCAGCAGCCGACAGGAATCAGATACGCAGTATTTT. Translation: CASSRQESDTQYF. This rearrangement joins TRBV7-3 to TRBJ2-3, with D possibly TRBD1 on 6 matching bases. The CDR3 totals 13 residues. The germline V and J ends were trimmed by 5 bases and 4 bases, with 10 bases remaining between them. CDR1 and CDR2 (germline): SGHTA, FQGTGA.

The CDR3 region has the DNA TGTGCCAGCAGCCAGGGGGGATATGAGCAGTTCTTC. Protein: CASSQGGYEQFF. V and J are TRBV11-3 and TRBJ2-1; perhaps TRBD1 as D (7 bases). Germline lookup yields CDR1 SGHNT and CDR2 YENEEA. V dropped 5 bases and J dropped 8 bases, with 10 bases sitting between them. The CDR3 is 12 amino acids.